The source of this T cell receptor (beta chain) is a study of T cell repertoires in cytomegalovirus infection. Study-wide context: The study used recently identified HLA-C-restricted and well-studied HLA-B-restricted CMV epitopes. A matching HLA type, together with CMV infection, was signaled by public TCR beta signatures. Study-wide findings and caveats: HLA-C-restricted CMV-specific TCR beta clonotypes prevailed in the ex vivo response. Cumulative public TCR beta family frequency identified carriers of CMV plus the relevant HLA.

This clonotype was found a few times. Its target is not known. TCRdb redid the calling of the reads with MiXCR, one entry per CDR3 protein. Counted here are 200,000 or so distinct CDR3 sequences, 35% to 40% occurring once; the ten biggest clones make up approximately 60%. With 7 bases removed from V and 4 bases from J, the gap between germline ends came to 10 bases. Germline CDR1 reads ENHRY; CDR2 reads SYGVKD. This CDR3 has 12 residues. This clonotype was obtained from a human donor in good health (CMV status not recorded). Some clones in this sample may be carry-over from other donors' samples. Sample: CD8+ T cells from cultured PBMCs, taken from culture after CMV antigen stimulation. This chain uses TRBV10-3 with TRBJ1-1, with D perhaps matching TRBD1 (6 bases). The chain's CDR3 is CAITGGGTEAFF. The CDR3 DNA follows: TGTGCCATCACCGGGGGCGGCACTGAAGCTTTCTTT.